This passage covers 20 T cell receptor beta chains from one sample sequenced in a study of blood T cell repertoires in COVID-19. The table came from immunoSEQ multiplex PCR; TCRdb's copy has only in-frame clones and leaves some out. Found here are 130,000 to 150,000 clones, about 80% of them singletons; the top ten hold 3% to 3.5%. Sequencing was done on a sample of peripheral blood. These receptors all come from a woman at least 80 years old with acute or convalescent COVID-19.

The chain uses TRBV11-2 and TRBJ1-1; D is unresolved. Germline loops: CDR1 SGHAT, CDR2 FQNNGV. The V and J ends lost 5 bases and 1 base respectively, with 11 bases between them. The CDR3 loop spans 14 amino acids. The DNA for the CDR3 is TGTGCCAGCAGCGTTAATCCAGAGAACACTGAAGCTTTCTTT. Encoded protein: CASSVNPENTEAFF. The full variable domain, its missing parts supplied by reference TRBV11-2 and TRBJ1-1, is EAGVAQSPRYKIIEKRQSVAFWCNPISGHATLYWYQQILGQGPKLLIQFQNNGVVDDSQLPKDRFSAERLKGVDSTLKIQPAKLEDSAVYLCASSVNPENTEAFFGQGTRLTVV.

The chain links TRBV4-1 to TRBJ1-2; a weak D match, TRBD1 (5 bases). Trimming shortened V by 4 bases and J by 0 bases, and 12 bases separated the two germline ends. Germline CDR1 MGHRA, CDR2 YSYEKL. The CDR3 consists of 15 residues. The CDR3 nucleotides are TGCGCCAGCAGCCCGGTGGGGGGGGCTAACTATGGCTACACCTTC. Protein product: CASSPVGGANYGYTF.

The chain links TRBV6-2 or TRBV6-3 to TRBJ1-5; D perhaps matches TRBD1 (5 bases). The germline V gene encodes CDR1 MNHEY and CDR2 SVGEGT. The CDR3 has 18 residues. Trimming stripped 0 bases from V and 2 bases from J, with 17 bases between. The CDR3 DNA reads TGTGCCAGCAGTTACTCGCCCCGGGGGGGGTTGGGCAATCAGCCCCAGCATTTT. Its translation: CASSYSPRGGLGNQPQHF.

The J gene is TRBJ2-5, the V gene TRBV6-5; no definite D call. Germline CDR1 MNHEY, CDR2 SVGAGI. The CDR3 contains 13 residues. V dropped 4 bases and J dropped 4 bases, with 10 bases sitting between them. The CDR3 region has the DNA TGTGCCAGCAGTTCCCGTTCGAGAGAGACCCAGTACTTC. Protein sequence: CASSSRSRETQYF.

The CDR3 DNA reads TGTGCCAGCAGCCCGGGGACAGGGGCTGGGACCCAGTACTTC. Its translation is CASSPGTGAGTQYF. The V and J genes are TRBV3-1 (or the pseudogene TRBV3-2) and TRBJ2-5; 10 bases are shared with TRBD1. This CDR3 is 14 amino acids long. V was clipped by 4 bases and J by 7 bases; unmatched bases: 6. Per germline, CDR1 LGHDT and CDR2 YNNKEL (reference sequence).

This clone was recorded a few times. The rearrangement links TRBV30 to TRBJ1-4; D is unclear. The length of the CDR3 is 14 residues. CDR1 and CDR2 from the germline V gene are GTSNPN and SVGIG (reference sequence). Trimming pared 4 bases from V and 6 bases from J, leaving 15 bases between. DNA for the CDR3: TGTGCCTGGACCCGGGGAGGTTTGGATGAAAAACTGTTTTTT. This gives the protein CAWTRGGLDEKLFF.

The CDR3 coding sequence is TGTGCCAGCAGCTCTTTGCAGGGGCTCACCGGGGAGCTGTTTTTT. It encodes CASSSLQGLTGELFF. The chain has TRBV5-4 and TRBJ2-2, with D perhaps TRBD1 (6 bases). The CDR3 has 15 residues. Germline CDR1 SGHNT, CDR2 YYREEE (reference sequence). The V end was cut by 3 bases, the J end by 4 bases, with 13 bases between.

The CDR3 DNA reads as TGTGCCAGCAGTTACCTCTCTGGGGCCAACGTCCTGACTTTC. Translated, it gives CASSYLSGANVLTF. The chain employs TRBV6-5 and TRBJ2-6; D gene uncertain. The CDR3 runs to 14 residues. The germline V and J ends were trimmed by 2 bases and 0 bases, with 2 bases remaining between them. CDR1 and CDR2 from the germline V gene are MNHEY and SVGAGI.

The chain links TRBV7-2 to TRBJ1-1; 7 bases agree with TRBD1. The CDR3 runs 15 residues. Germline V lookup: CDR1 SGHTA, CDR2 FQGNSA. The V gene end was trimmed by 5 bases and the J gene end by 1 base; junction bases not matched to a gene: 7. DNA of the CDR3: TGTGCCAGCAGCCAATGGACAGGATCGAACACTGAAGCTTTCTTT. It yields the protein CASSQWTGSNTEAFF.

J is TRBJ1-6 and V is TRBV4-1; 7 nucleotides match TRBD1. Unmatched junction bases numbered 8, after V lost 6 bases and J lost 9 bases. Germline V gene sequence: CDR1 MGHRA, CDR2 YSYEKL. This CDR3 is built from 14 residues. The CDR3 is CASRHTGEASPLHF. In DNA, the CDR3 is TGCGCCAGCAGGCACACAGGGGAAGCTTCACCCCTCCACTTT.

This clone showed up just once. The V and J genes are TRBV2 and TRBJ1-3; a weak D match, TRBD1 (5 bases). This CDR3 comprises 14 residues. The V and J ends lost 4 bases and 0 bases respectively, with 7 bases between them. Germline loops: CDR1 SNHLY, CDR2 FYNNEI. The CDR3 protein is CASSGQLSGNTIYF. The DNA for the CDR3 is TGTGCCAGCAGTGGACAGCTCTCTGGAAACACCATATATTTT. Drawing the rest from reference TRBV2 and TRBJ1-3, the complete variable domain is EPEVTQTPSHQVTQMGQEVILRCVPISNHLYFYWYRQILGQKVEFLVSFYNNEISEKSEIFDDQFSVERPDGSNFTLKIRSTKLEDSAMYFCASSGQLSGNTIYFGEGSWLTVV.

The chain recombines TRBV6-2 or TRBV6-3 with TRBJ1-2; the D gene is possibly TRBD1 (5 bases). The CDR3 sequence is 15 residues long. With 1 base removed from V and 3 bases from J, the gap between germline ends came to 12 bases. CDR1 is MNHEY and CDR2 is SVGEGT in the germline V gene. Here the CDR3 reads CASSYFTGGDYGYTF. Here the CDR3 DNA reads TGTGCCAGCAGTTACTTCACGGGAGGGGACTATGGCTACACCTTC.

This chain uses TRBV3-1 (or the pseudogene TRBV3-2) with TRBJ1-6; D remains ambiguous. Trimming removed 4 bases at V and 7 bases at J, with 11 bases between. CDR1 is LGHDT, CDR2 YNNKEL, per germline (reference sequence). CDR3 length equals 14 residues. CDR3 sequence: CASSRGPENSPLHF. For the CDR3, the DNA is TGTGCCAGCAGCCGAGGCCCGGAGAATTCACCCCTCCACTTT.

This clone was detected once. The gene calls are TRBV5-4 and TRBJ2-2, with D maybe TRBD2 (6 bases). CDR1 is SGHNT and CDR2 is YYREEE in the germline V gene (reference sequence). The CDR3 is made up of 13 amino acids. V gave up 4 bases and J gave up 4 bases, with 8 bases separating them. The CDR3 sequence: CASSPEGTGELFF. CDR3 sequence (DNA): TGTGCCAGCAGCCCGGAGGGCACCGGGGAGCTGTTTTTT.

This clone was counted between two and nine times. The CDR3 coding sequence is TGTGCCAGCAGGCCGGACGGGGATTATGAAAAACTGTTTTTT. This sequence encodes CASRPDGDYEKLFF. The J gene is TRBJ1-4, the V gene TRBV2; no firm D call. Deletions cut 6 bases from V and 6 bases from J, with 14 bases between. CDR1 SNHLY and CDR2 FYNNEI come from the germline V gene. This CDR3 region has 14 residues.

The gene calls are TRBV19 and TRBJ2-7, with D possibly matching TRBD2 (5 bases). Trimming took off 3 bases at V and 3 bases at J, with 12 bases between the two ends. This CDR3 has 14 amino acids. Germline CDR1 and CDR2: LNHDA and SQIVND (reference sequence). This CDR3 is CASSIPGRVYEQYF. The CDR3, as DNA: TGTGCCAGTAGTATCCCGGGGAGAGTCTACGAGCAGTACTTC.

This clone was picked up a small number of times. The chain joins TRBV6-5 to TRBJ2-1, with D perhaps TRBD2 (7 bases). Per the germline V gene, CDR1 is MNHEY and CDR2 is SVGAGI. CDR3 size: 12 residues. With 6 bases removed from V and 9 bases from J, the gap between germline ends came to 12 bases. CDR3 nucleotides: TGTGCCAGCAGGCGGGGGCCCGTTGAGCAGTTCTTC. It translates to CASRRGPVEQFF.

The V and J genes are TRBV2 and TRBJ2-7; possibly TRBD1 for D (6 bases). In germline, CDR1 is SNHLY, CDR2 FYNNEI. Trimming left V 3 bases short and J 0 bases short, with 9 bases between. There are 14 residues in the CDR3. In nucleotides, the CDR3 is TGTGCCAGCAGTGACGACAGGCACTCCTACGAGCAGTACTTC. It codes for CASSDDRHSYEQYF.

This clone was seen ten or more times. The chain has TRBV18 and TRBJ1-5, with TRBD1 matching over 8 bases. CDR3 length equals 15 residues. Germline V gene lookup returns CDR1 KGHSH and CDR2 LQKENI. Trimming cost V 3 bases and J 6 bases; bases outside gene matches: 7. CDR3 protein: CASSPTTGVGQPQHF. The CDR3 coding sequence is TGTGCCAGCTCACCTACGACAGGGGTTGGTCAGCCCCAGCATTTT.

This sequence joins TRBV19 and TRBJ2-3, with 9 positions matching TRBD2. Germline CDR1 is LNHDA and CDR2 is SQIVND (reference sequence). This CDR3 comprises 16 residues. The trim removed 1 base at V and 4 bases at J, leaving 6 bases unmatched. The CDR3 spells CASSIGTAGGPDTQYF. The CDR3 bases are TGTGCCAGTAGTATAGGAACGGCGGGGGGGCCAGATACGCAGTATTTT. Filled out from reference TRBV19 and TRBJ2-3, the complete variable domain reads DGGITQSPKYLFRKEGQNVTLSCEQNLNHDAMYWYRQDPGQGLRLIYYSQIVNDFQKGDIAEGYSVSREKKESFPLTVTSAQKNPTAFYLCASSIGTAGGPDTQYFGPGTRLTVL.